This entry features one T cell receptor (beta chain) sequence. Its antigen is as yet unknown. These data belong to a study of cytomegalovirus exposure and HLA in healthy donors. Findings of the study overall: Compared with the roughly 670-donor mean, an Asian-associated ancestry cluster reportedly had fewer N-insertions, according to a later analysis. Later analysis demonstrated an association between a missense DCLRE1C variant and TCR beta V- and J-gene trimming.

The study ran its PCR with 60 Vbeta and 13 Jbeta primers. Produced via immunoSEQ multiplex PCR; TCRdb's table is partial and in-frame only. The sample includes 58,000 or so clones, around 68% seen only once; the top ten take around a quarter. Material: PBMCs. The TCR was taken from a man aged 50-59 years in good health and CMV-seropositive.

The CDR3 protein is CASSLGDRVEQYF. As DNA, the CDR3 is TGTGCCAGCAGCTTAGGGGACAGGGTCGAGCAGTACTTC. The chain recombines TRBV7-8 with TRBJ2-7, with 9 bases matching TRBD1. Germline CDR1 and CDR2: SGHVS and FQNEAQ. Unmatched junction bases numbered 1, after V lost 1 base and J lost 6 bases. CDR3 length equals 13 residues.